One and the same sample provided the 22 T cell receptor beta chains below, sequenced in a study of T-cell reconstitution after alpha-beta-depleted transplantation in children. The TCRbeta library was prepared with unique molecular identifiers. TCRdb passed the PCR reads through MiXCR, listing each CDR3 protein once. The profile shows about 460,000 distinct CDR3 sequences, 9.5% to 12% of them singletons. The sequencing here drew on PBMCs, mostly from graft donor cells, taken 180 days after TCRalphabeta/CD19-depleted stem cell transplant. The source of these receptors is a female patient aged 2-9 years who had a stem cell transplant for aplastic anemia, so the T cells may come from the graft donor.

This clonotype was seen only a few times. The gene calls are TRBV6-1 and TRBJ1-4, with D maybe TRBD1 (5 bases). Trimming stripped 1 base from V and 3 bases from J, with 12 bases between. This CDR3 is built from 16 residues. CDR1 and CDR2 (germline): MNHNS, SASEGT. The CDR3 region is CASSEVGGEANEKLFF. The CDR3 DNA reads TGTGCCAGCAGTGAAGTTGGAGGGGAGGCTAATGAAAAACTGTTTTTT.

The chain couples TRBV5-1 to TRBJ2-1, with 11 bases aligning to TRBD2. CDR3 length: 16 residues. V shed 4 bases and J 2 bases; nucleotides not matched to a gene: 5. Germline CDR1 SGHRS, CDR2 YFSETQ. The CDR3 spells CASSLSGRETYNEQFF. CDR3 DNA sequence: TGCGCCAGCAGCCTTAGCGGGAGGGAAACCTACAATGAGCAGTTCTTC.

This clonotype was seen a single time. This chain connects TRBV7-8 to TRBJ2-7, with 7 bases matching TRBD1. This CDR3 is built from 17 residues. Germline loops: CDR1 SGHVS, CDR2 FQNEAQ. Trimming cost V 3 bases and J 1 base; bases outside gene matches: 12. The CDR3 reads CASSLDTGTEPSYEQYF. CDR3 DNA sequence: TGTGCCAGCAGCTTGGATACCGGGACAGAGCCTTCCTACGAGCAGTACTTC.

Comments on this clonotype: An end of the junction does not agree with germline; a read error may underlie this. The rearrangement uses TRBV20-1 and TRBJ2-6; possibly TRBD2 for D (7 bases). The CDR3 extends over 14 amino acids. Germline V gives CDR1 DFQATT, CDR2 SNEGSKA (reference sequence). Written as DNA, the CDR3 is TGCAGTGCAGGGGGAGGGTCCGGGGCCAACGGCCTGACTTTC. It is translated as CSAGGGSGANGLTF.

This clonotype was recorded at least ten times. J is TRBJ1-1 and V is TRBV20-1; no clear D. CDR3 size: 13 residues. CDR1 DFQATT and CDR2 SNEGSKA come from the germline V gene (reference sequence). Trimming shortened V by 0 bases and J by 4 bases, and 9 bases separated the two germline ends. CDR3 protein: CSARDLGRTEAFF. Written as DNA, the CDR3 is TGCAGTGCTAGAGATTTAGGGCGCACTGAAGCTTTCTTT.

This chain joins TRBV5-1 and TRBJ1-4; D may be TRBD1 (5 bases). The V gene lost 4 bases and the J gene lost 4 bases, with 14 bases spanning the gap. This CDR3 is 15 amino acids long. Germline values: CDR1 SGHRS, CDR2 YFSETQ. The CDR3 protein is CASSTFRDGNEKLFF. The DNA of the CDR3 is TGCGCCAGCAGCACTTTCCGGGACGGTAATGAAAAACTGTTTTTT.

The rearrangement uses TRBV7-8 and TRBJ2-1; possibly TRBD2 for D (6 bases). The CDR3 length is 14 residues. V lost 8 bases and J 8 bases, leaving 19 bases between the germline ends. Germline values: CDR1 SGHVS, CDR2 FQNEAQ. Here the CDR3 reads CASGPGTPGDEQFF. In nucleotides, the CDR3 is TGTGCCAGCGGTCCCGGGACTCCCGGCGATGAGCAGTTCTTC.

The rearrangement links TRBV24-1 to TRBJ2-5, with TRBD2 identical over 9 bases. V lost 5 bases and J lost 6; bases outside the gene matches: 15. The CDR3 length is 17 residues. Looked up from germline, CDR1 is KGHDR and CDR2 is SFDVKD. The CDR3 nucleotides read TGTGCCACCAGTGGACCGATAAGAGACGGGACTAGCCAGACCCAGTACTTC. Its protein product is CATSGPIRDGTSQTQYF.

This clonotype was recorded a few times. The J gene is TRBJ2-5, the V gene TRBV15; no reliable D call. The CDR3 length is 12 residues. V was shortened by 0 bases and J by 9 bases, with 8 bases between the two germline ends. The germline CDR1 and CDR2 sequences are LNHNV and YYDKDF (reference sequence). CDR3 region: CATSRDRDSQYF. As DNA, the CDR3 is TGTGCCACCAGCAGAGATCGAGACTCCCAGTACTTC.

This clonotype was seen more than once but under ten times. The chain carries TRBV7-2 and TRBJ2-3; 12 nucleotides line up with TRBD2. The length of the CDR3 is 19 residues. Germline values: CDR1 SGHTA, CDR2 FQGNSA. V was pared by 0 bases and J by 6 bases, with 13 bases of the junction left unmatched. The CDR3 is CASSLALLGLAGGADTQYF. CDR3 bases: TGTGCCAGCAGCTTAGCCCTACTTGGTCTAGCGGGAGGGGCGGATACGCAGTATTTT.

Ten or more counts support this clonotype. The CDR3 sequence: CASSRTGGISGANVLTF. The DNA for the CDR3 is TGTGCCAGCAGTAGGACAGGGGGCATCTCTGGGGCCAACGTCCTGACTTTC. The V gene is TRBV12-3 or TRBV12-4, the J gene TRBJ2-6; 11 bases map to TRBD1. This CDR3 is 17 amino acids long. V trimming: 5 bases; J trimming: 0 bases; junction bases outside the gene matches: 3.

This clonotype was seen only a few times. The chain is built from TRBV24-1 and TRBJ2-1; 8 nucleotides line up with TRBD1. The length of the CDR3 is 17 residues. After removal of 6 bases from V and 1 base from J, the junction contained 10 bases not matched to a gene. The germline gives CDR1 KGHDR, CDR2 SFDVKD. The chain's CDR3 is CATSSKQGQDSYNEQFF. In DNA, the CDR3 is TGTGCCACCAGTAGTAAACAGGGACAGGATTCCTACAATGAGCAGTTCTTC.

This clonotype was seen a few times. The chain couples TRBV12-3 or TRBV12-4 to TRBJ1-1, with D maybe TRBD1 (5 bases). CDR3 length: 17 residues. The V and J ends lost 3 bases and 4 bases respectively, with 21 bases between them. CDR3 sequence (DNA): TGTGCCAGCAGTTTCAGACAGCGCCCGAGGGGAACCACTGAAGCTTTCTTT. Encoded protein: CASSFRQRPRGTTEAFF.

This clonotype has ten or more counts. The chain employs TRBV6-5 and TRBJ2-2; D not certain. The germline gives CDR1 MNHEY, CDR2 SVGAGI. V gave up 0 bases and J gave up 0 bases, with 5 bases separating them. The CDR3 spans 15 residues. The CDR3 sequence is CASSYSDTNTGELFF. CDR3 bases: TGTGCCAGCAGTTACTCCGACACGAACACCGGGGAGCTGTTTTTT.

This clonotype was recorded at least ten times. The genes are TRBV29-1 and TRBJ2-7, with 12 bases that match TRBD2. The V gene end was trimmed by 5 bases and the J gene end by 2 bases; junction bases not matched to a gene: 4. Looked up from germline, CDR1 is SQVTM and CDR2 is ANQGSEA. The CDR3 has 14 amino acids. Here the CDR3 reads CSVFGLAGPYEQYF. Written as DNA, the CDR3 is TGCAGCGTTTTTGGACTAGCGGGACCCTACGAGCAGTACTTC.

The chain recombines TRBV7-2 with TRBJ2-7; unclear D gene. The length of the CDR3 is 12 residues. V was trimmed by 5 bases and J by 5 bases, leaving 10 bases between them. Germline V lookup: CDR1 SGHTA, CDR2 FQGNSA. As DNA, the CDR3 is TGTGCCAGCAGCCTTCTGCGCCACGAGCAGTACTTC. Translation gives CASSLLRHEQYF.

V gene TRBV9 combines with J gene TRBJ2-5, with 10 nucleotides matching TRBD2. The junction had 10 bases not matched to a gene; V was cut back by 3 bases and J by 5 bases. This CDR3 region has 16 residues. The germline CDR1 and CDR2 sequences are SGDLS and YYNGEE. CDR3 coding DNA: TGTGCCAGCAGCGGGGGTACTAGCGGGACACGTGAGACCCAGTACTTC. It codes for CASSGGTSGTRETQYF.

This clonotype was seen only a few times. The CDR3 sequence is CASSVTGAAEAFF. The CDR3 nucleotides read TGTGCCAGCAGCGTTACAGGGGCCGCTGAAGCTTTCTTT. The rearrangement links TRBV28 to TRBJ1-1; the match to TRBD1 covers 7 bases. The trim removed 6 bases at V and 6 bases at J, leaving 7 bases unmatched. Germline V lookup: CDR1 MDHEN, CDR2 SYDVKM. CDR3 length: 13 amino acids.

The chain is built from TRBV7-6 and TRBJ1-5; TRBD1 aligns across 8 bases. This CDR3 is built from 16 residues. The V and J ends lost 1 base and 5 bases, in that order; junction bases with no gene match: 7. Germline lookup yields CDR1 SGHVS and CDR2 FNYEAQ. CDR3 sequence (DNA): TGTGCCAGCAGCTTAGGGGGACAGGCCGGGGATCAGCCCCAGCATTTT. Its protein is CASSLGGQAGDQPQHF.

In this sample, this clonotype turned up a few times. Here the CDR3 DNA reads TGTGCCTGGATAGCAGCTGAAGCTTTCTTT. Protein: CAWIAAEAFF. The chain is built from TRBV30 and TRBJ1-1, with D unresolved. Between the trimmed V and J ends, which lost 4 bases and 6 bases, there was a span of 6 bases. The germline CDR1 and CDR2 sequences are GTSNPN and SVGIG (reference sequence). The CDR3 length is 10 residues.

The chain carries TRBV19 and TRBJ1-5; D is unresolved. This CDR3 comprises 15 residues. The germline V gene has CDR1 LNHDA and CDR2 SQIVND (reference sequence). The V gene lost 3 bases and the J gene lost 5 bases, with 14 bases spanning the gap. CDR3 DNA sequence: TGTGCCAGTAGTATCCCGCTCGCACCCTATCAGCCCCAGCATTTT. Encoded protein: CASSIPLAPYQPQHF.

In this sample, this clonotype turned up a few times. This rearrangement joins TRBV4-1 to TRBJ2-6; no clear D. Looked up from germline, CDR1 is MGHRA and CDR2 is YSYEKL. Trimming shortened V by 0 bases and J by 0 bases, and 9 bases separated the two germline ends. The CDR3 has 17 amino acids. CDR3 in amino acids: CASSQEPSNSGANVLTF. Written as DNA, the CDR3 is TGCGCCAGCAGCCAAGAGCCGTCTAACTCTGGGGCCAACGTCCTGACTTTC.